Below are 5 T cell receptor beta chains sequenced from a single sample in a study of spatial heterogeneity in lung cancer. MiXCR, applied by TCRdb to the 5' RACE reads, yields one record per CDR3 protein. The sample has 9,500 to 14,000 distinct CDR3 sequences; more than 3% are singletons. The time point denotes: sample taken at primary tumor resection. The sample here was PBMCs, taken at surgery. The receptors stem from a female donor with early-stage non-small cell lung cancer.

This clonotype is medium-sized within its sample. This chain links TRBV7-9 with TRBJ1-6; D call uncertain. V lost 4 bases and J 9 bases, leaving 7 bases between the germline ends. In germline, CDR1 is SEHNR, CDR2 FQNEAQ (reference sequence). The CDR3 is made up of 12 amino acids. The CDR3 DNA sequence: TGTGCCAGCAGCTCCCTATTTTCACCCCTCCACTTT. Translated, it gives CASSSLFSPLHF.

Many counts were recorded for this clonotype. The chain links TRBV4-1 to TRBJ1-4, with unresolved D. Trimming took 0 bases from V and 7 from J, leaving 21 bases between them. The CDR3 consists of 18 residues. Germline CDR1 reads MGHRA; CDR2 reads YSYEKL. CDR3 sequence reads: CASSQDDHLTTISEKLFF. The CDR3 region has the DNA TGCGCCAGCAGCCAAGACGACCATCTGACCACAATCAGTGAAAAACTGTTTTTT.

This chain links TRBV6-5 with TRBJ1-2; D is possibly TRBD1 (6 bases). CDR1 and CDR2 from the germline V gene are MNHEY and SVGAGI. With 10 bases removed from V and 6 bases from J, the gap between germline ends came to 15 bases. CDR3 length: 12 residues. This chain's CDR3 is CATNQGPHGYTF. The DNA for the CDR3 is TGTGCCACCAACCAGGGGCCCCATGGCTACACCTTC.

This clonotype was seen a few times. This chain joins TRBV6-1 and TRBJ2-5; 10 nucleotides agree with TRBD1. Unmatched junction bases numbered 8, after V lost 6 bases and J lost 4 bases. Looked up from germline, CDR1 is MNHNS and CDR2 is SASEGT. The CDR3 is 15 amino acids. The CDR3 DNA is TGTGCCAGCAGCTCCGGGACAGGGGCTGTAGAGACCCAGTACTTC. Its translation is CASSSGTGAVETQYF.

This clonotype was counted ten times or more. V and J are TRBV29-1 and TRBJ2-3; 9 nucleotides line up with TRBD2. The CDR3 has 16 residues. The ends lost 7 bases at V and 5 bases at J; junction bases unmatched: 16. Germline V gene lookup returns CDR1 SQVTM and CDR2 ANQGSEA. CDR3 sequence: CSAAGERAREGDTQYF. The CDR3 coding sequence is TGCAGCGCTGCGGGTGAGAGAGCGCGGGAGGGAGATACGCAGTATTTT.